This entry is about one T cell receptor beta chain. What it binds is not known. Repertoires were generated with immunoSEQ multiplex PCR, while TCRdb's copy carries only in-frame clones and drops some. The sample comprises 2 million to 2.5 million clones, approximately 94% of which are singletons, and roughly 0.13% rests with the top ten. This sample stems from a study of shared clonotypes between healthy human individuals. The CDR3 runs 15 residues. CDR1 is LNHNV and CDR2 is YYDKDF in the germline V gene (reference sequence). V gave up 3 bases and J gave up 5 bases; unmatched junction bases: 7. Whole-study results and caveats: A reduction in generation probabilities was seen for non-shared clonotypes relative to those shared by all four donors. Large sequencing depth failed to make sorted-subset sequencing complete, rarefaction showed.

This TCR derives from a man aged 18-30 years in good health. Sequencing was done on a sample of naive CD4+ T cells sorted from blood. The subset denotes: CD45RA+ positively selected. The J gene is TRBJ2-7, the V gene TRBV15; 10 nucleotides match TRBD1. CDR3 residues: CATSSVDRGTDEQYF. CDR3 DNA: TGTGCCACCAGCAGCGTGGACAGGGGGACGGACGAGCAGTACTTC.